Listed below are T cell receptor beta chains from one sample, sequenced in a study of beta chain features in type 1 diabetes. Assay: immunoSEQ multiplex PCR; the TCRdb copy retains only in-frame clones and omits some. The table includes fewer than 350,000 clones, about 15% detected once. The sample consisted of naive CD4+ T cells from blood. Receptor source: a man aged 18 to 29 with type 1 diabetes. Both conserved end residues are part of each CDR3. The D gene is left open where the match is weak. Size is omitted from some rows. Given values are once, few, many or a class for expanded clones.

d_call	j_call	v_call	clone_size	cdr3_nt	cdr3_aa
TRBD2	TRBJ2-5	TRBV5-4	-	TGTGCCAGCAGCTTGGGACTAGCGGGTGAGACCCAGTACTTC	CASSLGLAGETQYF
TRBD1	TRBJ2-7	TRBV7-2	few	TGTGCCAGCAGCTTATTTTCCCAGAGACAGGGCGCCTACGAGCAGTACTTC	CASSLFSQRQGAYEQYF
TRBD2	TRBJ2-5	TRBV5-1	-	TGCGCCAGCAGCTTCTTGGGACTAGCGGGGAATCGGAAAGAGACCCAGTACTTC	CASSFLGLAGNRKETQYF
-	TRBJ2-3	TRBV7-2	few	TGTGCCAGCAGCTTAGTGTCTCATACGCAGTATTTT	CASSLVSHTQYF
-	TRBJ2-3	TRBV11-3	few	TGTGCCAGCAGGGCTAGCGGCACAGATACGCAGTATTTT	CASRASGTDTQYF
TRBD2	TRBJ2-2	TRBV30	-	TGTGCCTGGAGTGCTTGGGAGGGGACCGGGGAGCTGTTTTTT	CAWSAWEGTGELFF
-	TRBJ1-3	TRBV30	-	TGTGCCTGGAGTATACAGCTCTCTGGAAACACCATATATTTT	CAWSIQLSGNTIYF
TRBD2	TRBJ2-5	TRBV6-6	-	TGTGCCAGCAGCCTAACTAGCGGACAAGAGACCCAGTACTTC	CASSLTSGQETQYF
TRBD1	TRBJ1-2	TRBV27	few	TGTGCCAGCGGCCGGACAGGGGTGGGTGGCTACACCTTC	CASGRTGVGGYTF
TRBD2	TRBJ2-7	TRBV28	few	TGTGCCAGCAGTGAGATCGGGACCACTGGAGCGGGAGGCGAGCAGTACTTC	CASSEIGTTGAGGEQYF
TRBD2	TRBJ2-5	TRBV27	-	TGTGCCAGCAGTTTAGGGGCCCGGGCTAGCGGTGAGACCCAGTACTTC	CASSLGARASGETQYF
TRBD2	TRBJ2-1	TRBV5-4	-	TGTGCCAGCCAGCTAGCGGGAGGCCCCTCCTACAATGAGCAGTTCTTC	CASQLAGGPSYNEQFF
TRBD2	TRBJ2-3	TRBV5-4	few	TGTGCCAGCAGCTTCAGGCTAGCGGCTAGCACAGATACGCAGTATTTT	CASSFRLAASTDTQYF
TRBD1	TRBJ2-7	TRBV6-6	few	TGTGCCAGCAGGGGGGGACAGGGGTCCTACGAGCAGTACTTC	CASRGGQGSYEQYF
-	TRBJ1-6	TRBV5-6	-	TGTGCCAGCAGCTTGGACAGGGCCTCACCCCTCCACTTT	CASSLDRASPLHF
TRBD1	TRBJ2-1	TRBV29-1	few	TGCAGCGGTCGGGACAGGTGGTTGAATGAGCAGTTCTTC	CSGRDRWLNEQFF
TRBD1	TRBJ1-6	TRBV10-3	-	TGTGCCATCAGTCCGACAGGGTGGGGTCATAATTCACCCCTCCACTTT	CAISPTGWGHNSPLHF
TRBD1	TRBJ2-7	TRBV5-4	-	TGTGCCAGCAGCTTGGGGGACAGGCCCTACGAGCAGTACTTC	CASSLGDRPYEQYF
-	TRBJ2-3	TRBV5-1	-	TGCGCCAGCAGCCTCACAGATACGCAGTATTTT	CASSLTDTQYF
TRBD2	TRBJ2-7	TRBV29-1	-	TGCAGCGTTGCCCCTAGCGGGAGTTCGGGTGAGCAGTACTTC	CSVAPSGSSGEQYF
TRBD2	TRBJ2-3	TRBV5-1	few	TGCGCCAGCAGCTTACTAGCGGCCCCTGGAGATACGCAGTATTTT	CASSLLAAPGDTQYF
TRBD2	TRBJ2-4	TRBV6-1	-	TGTGCCAGCAGTGAAGGTCCGGGGGGCAAAAACATTCAGTACTTC	CASSEGPGGKNIQYF
TRBD2	TRBJ2-2	TRBV9	-	TGTGCCAGCAGCGTCGGACTAGCGGGTCATACCGGGGAGCTGTTTTTT	CASSVGLAGHTGELFF